The 20 T cell receptor beta chains below come from one sample, sequenced in a study of regulatory T cells in long-lasting Graves disease. Library construction for TCR beta used iRepertoire HTBI primers and Arm-PCR of CDR3 regions. TCRdb re-analysed the multiplex PCR reads in MiXCR, keeping a single row per CDR3 protein. This table has about 540,000 distinct CDR3 sequences, approximately 12% appearing once. The time point denotes: newly diagnosed GD, antithyroid drugs for less than 3 months. From PBMCs, RNA was extracted and then used to make the TCR library. The data were also submitted as part of a second study, on T cells in Graves' hyperthyroidism and ophthalmopathy.

This specimen consisted of peripheral blood mononuclear cells (PBMCs), obtained at new diagnosis, from a patient treated with antithyroid drugs. These receptors were obtained from a man aged 25-45 years with Graves disease.

This clonotype was observed a handful of times. The rearrangement uses TRBV12-5 and TRBJ2-7; 8 bases map to TRBD1. V shed 7 bases and J 5 bases; nucleotides not matched to a gene: 10. Germline CDR1 is LGHNT and CDR2 is FRNRAP. This CDR3 comprises 14 residues. The CDR3 DNA follows: TGTGCTAGTGCCGTCCGGGACAGGTCCCACGAGCAGTACTTC. Protein sequence: CASAVRDRSHEQYF.

This clonotype occurred a few times. This chain links TRBV13 with TRBJ2-3; 7 nucleotides match TRBD2. Germline-derived CDR1 and CDR2 are PRHDT and FYEKMQ (reference sequence). Trimming took 5 bases from V and 4 from J; bases not matched to a gene: 6. CDR3 length equals 14 residues. Written as DNA, the CDR3 is TGTGCCAGCAGCGGATCTAGCGGTCCAGATACGCAGTATTTT. Amino acid sequence: CASSGSSGPDTQYF. Complete variable domain (other parts from reference TRBV13 and TRBJ2-3): AAGVIQSPRHLIKEKRETATLKCYPIPRHDTVYWYQQGPGQDPQFLISFYEKMQSDKGSIPDRFSAQQFSDYHSELNMSSLELGDSALYFCASSGSSGPDTQYFGPGTRLTVL.

This clonotype was found a few times. The rearrangement links TRBV24-1 to TRBJ1-5; tentatively, D is TRBD1 (5 bases). V was cut by 9 bases and J by 6 bases, with 11 bases left in between. Looked up from germline, CDR1 is KGHDR and CDR2 is SFDVKD. The CDR3 length is 12 residues. CDR3 region: CATAEGSQPQHF. The CDR3 DNA follows: TGTGCCACCGCGGAGGGGAGTCAGCCCCAGCATTTT.

The chain uses TRBV20-1 and TRBJ2-3, with 11 bases lining up with TRBD2. Per germline, CDR1 DFQATT and CDR2 SNEGSKA (reference sequence). V was clipped by 3 bases and J by 3 bases; unmatched bases: 8. This CDR3 spans 16 amino acids. CDR3 DNA sequence: TGCAGTGCTAGGGTTAGCGGGAGGGCTCTTACAGATACGCAGTATTTT. This gives the protein CSARVSGRALTDTQYF.

The J gene is TRBJ2-3, the V gene TRBV7-9; D may be TRBD2 (7 bases). The CDR3 contains 16 residues. The V end was cut by 5 bases, the J end by 7 bases, with 22 bases between. Looked up from germline, CDR1 is SEHNR and CDR2 is FQNEAQ (reference sequence). CDR3: CASSRREGGGAYTQYF. The CDR3 nucleotides are TGTGCCAGCAGCCGTAGGGAGGGGGGAGGGGCATATACGCAGTATTTT. Filled out from reference TRBV7-9 and TRBJ2-3, the complete variable domain reads DTGVSQNPRHKITKRGQNVTFRCDPISEHNRLYWYRQTLGQGPEFLTYFQNEAQLEKSRLLSDRFSAERPKGSFSTLEIQRTEQGDSAMYLCASSRREGGGAYTQYFGPGTRLTVL.

This clonotype was detected ten times or more. The chain is built from TRBV11-2 and TRBJ1-3; D uncertain. Germline lookup yields CDR1 SGHAT and CDR2 FQNNGV. The V end was cut by 1 base, the J end by 0 bases, with 10 bases between. This CDR3 comprises 16 residues. The CDR3 loop is CASSLGVGISGNTIYF. The CDR3 nucleotides read TGTGCCAGCAGCTTAGGTGTGGGCATCTCTGGAAACACCATATATTTT.

There are a few counts of this clonotype. The rearrangement joins TRBV4-2 to TRBJ2-7; perhaps D is TRBD1 or TRBD2 (5 bases each). CDR3 size: 16 residues. Germline values: CDR1 LGHNA, CDR2 YNFKEQ. V dropped 2 bases and J dropped 3 bases, with 17 bases sitting between them. The CDR3 region is CASSQSTTGAVYEQYF. In DNA form, the CDR3 reads TGTGCCAGCAGCCAAAGCACTACCGGGGCGGTCTACGAGCAGTACTTC.

The chain has TRBV6-1 and TRBJ1-5, with D possibly TRBD1 on 5 matching bases. CDR3 size: 16 residues. The ends were cut back, 4 bases at V and 3 bases at J, with 16 bases in the middle. Germline values: CDR1 MNHNS, CDR2 SASEGT. CDR3: CASSGGVPHFNQPQHF. In DNA form, the CDR3 reads TGTGCCAGCAGTGGGGGGGTCCCCCACTTCAATCAGCCCCAGCATTTT.

This clonotype was counted many times. The gene calls are TRBV29-1 and TRBJ2-4; D is perhaps TRBD2 (5 bases). Deletions cut 6 bases from V and 0 bases from J, with 12 bases between. Germline V gives CDR1 SQVTM, CDR2 ANQGSEA. This CDR3 contains 14 residues. CDR3: CSVRTVVAKNIQYF. CDR3 nucleotides: TGCAGCGTGCGGACTGTGGTAGCCAAAAACATTCAGTACTTC.

V usage is TRBV19 and J usage is TRBJ2-7, with 13 positions matching TRBD2. Germline V CDR1 and CDR2: LNHDA, SQIVND (reference sequence). Trimming took 5 bases from V and 13 from J; bases not matched to a gene: 8. The CDR3 is 13 residues long. CDR3 loop: CASSLGTSGTPYF. The CDR3 bases are TGTGCCAGTAGTCTCGGGACTAGCGGGACCCCATACTTC.

This clonotype was recorded many times. This sequence joins TRBV19 and TRBJ2-7; D unresolved. CDR1 is LNHDA, CDR2 SQIVND, per germline (reference sequence). The CDR3 has 14 residues. With 6 bases removed from V and 4 bases from J, the gap between germline ends came to 16 bases. CDR3 nucleotide sequence: TGTGCCAGTAGCCCGAGAGGTTCGATGTACGAGCAGTACTTC. Encoded protein: CASSPRGSMYEQYF.

This clonotype has a count of ten or more. The J gene is TRBJ2-7, the V gene TRBV3-1, with 13 positions matching TRBD2. J was trimmed by 4 bases and V by 4 bases; bases with no gene match: 1. Germline assignment: CDR1 LGHDT and CDR2 YNNKEL (reference sequence). The CDR3 sequence is 14 residues long. The CDR3 reads CASSRGLAGYEQYF. Written as DNA, the CDR3 is TGTGCCAGCAGCCGGGGACTAGCGGGGTACGAGCAGTACTTC.

As to this clonotype: A read error may explain this, as a much larger clone is one base away. The genes are TRBV7-2 and TRBJ2-2; TRBD2 aligns across 8 bases. This CDR3 has 16 residues. Germline CDR1 reads SGHTA; CDR2 reads FQGNSA. The CDR3 region is CASSLSGSANTGEPFF. The CDR3 bases are TGTGCCAGCAGCCTCAGCGGGAGCGCGAACACCGGGGAGCCGTTTTTT.

This clonotype was picked up many times. The gene calls are TRBV27 and TRBJ2-2; unclear D gene. The germline V gene has CDR1 MNHEY and CDR2 SMNVEV (reference sequence). Trimming shortened V by 5 bases and J by 7 bases, and 8 bases separated the two germline ends. The CDR3 loop spans 12 amino acids. The CDR3 nucleotides are TGTGCCAGCAGTCAATGGGGCGGGGAGCTGTTTTTT. It encodes CASSQWGGELFF.

The chain uses TRBV19 and TRBJ1-1; 9 bases fit TRBD1. Germline V gene data show CDR1 as LNHDA and CDR2 as SQIVND (reference sequence). The V segment lost 6 bases and the J segment 1 base; nucleotides outside the gene matches: 9. The CDR3 spans 16 residues. CDR3 coding DNA: TGTGCCAGTAGAATCGAAGGGACAGGGTGGAACACTGAAGCTTTCTTT. This encodes CASRIEGTGWNTEAFF.

This clonotype was detected many times. This sequence joins TRBV7-2 and TRBJ2-2; TRBD2 is a possible D gene (7 bases). V lost 5 bases to trimming and J lost 7 bases, with 17 bases between them. The germline V gene has CDR1 SGHTA and CDR2 FQGNSA. CDR3 length equals 15 residues. The chain's CDR3 is CASSLWGGAGGELFF. Here the CDR3 DNA reads TGTGCCAGCAGCCTTTGGGGGGGCGCTGGCGGGGAGCTGTTTTTT.

As concerns this clonotype: The junction differs from germline at one of its ends, possibly a read error. The V call is TRBV5-1, the J call TRBJ2-7; 8 nucleotides line up with TRBD1. The CDR3 is 13 residues long. Germline lookup yields CDR1 SGHRS and CDR2 YFSETQ. DNA of the CDR3: TGTGCCAGCAGCTTGAACAGGGGGGACGAGCAGTACTTC. Its protein is CASSLNRGDEQYF.

This clonotype was observed at least ten times. The V and J genes are TRBV2 and TRBJ2-3, with D possibly matching TRBD2 (6 bases). The J call may be in error: the DNA end matches TRBJ2-1 better. Per the germline V gene, CDR1 is SNHLY and CDR2 is FYNNEI. This CDR3 has 13 residues. CDR3 DNA: TGTGCCAGCAGTGTTCGCTCTAGCGATAAGCAGTTCTTC. Residues: CASSVRSSDKQFF.

This clonotype came up many times. The V and J genes are TRBV28 and TRBJ1-6; no definite D call. V was shortened by 3 bases and J by 7 bases, with 10 bases between the two germline ends. Germline CDR1 MDHEN, CDR2 SYDVKM. The CDR3 is 14 amino acids. CDR3 sequence reads: CASSFGRGNSPLHF. In DNA, the CDR3 is TGTGCCAGCAGTTTCGGGCGTGGGAATTCACCCCTCCACTTT.

Ten or more counts support this clonotype. This chain links TRBV12-3 or TRBV12-4 with TRBJ2-2; 9 bases are a match to TRBD1. The CDR3 contains 16 residues. V lost 5 bases, J lost 3 bases, and 7 bases stayed unmatched. The DNA for the CDR3 is TGTGCCAGCAGTCCGTGGGACAGGGTGGACACCGGGGAGCTGTTTTTT. It specifies CASSPWDRVDTGELFF.